Shown below are 26 T cell receptor beta chains from a single sample sequenced in a study of T-cell reconstitution after alpha-beta-depleted transplantation in children (dated by TCRdb to between 2015 and 2016). Explained via the paper, the treatment or condition label denotes: allogeneic hematopoietic cell transplantation with graft depleted of TCRalphabeta T cells and CD19 B cells. The method behind the library was PCR. The instrument was an Illumina HiSeq 2500. To normalize quantification of the TCRbeta repertoire, the TCR libraries were built with molecular barcoding that relied on unique molecular identifiers. TCRdb reprocessed the public reads (quality trimming at Q25 with fastp, clone calling with MiXCR) and kept in-frame beta chains. Each CDR3 protein appears once, grouped with its most common genes and DNA. The sample records nearly 200,000 distinct CDR3 sequences, just under 6.5% of which are singletons. The ten most abundant clones make up just over 4.5% of the sample.

Material: PBMCs, obtained before TCRalphabeta/CD19-depleted stem cell transplant. The source of these receptors is a girl less than two years old with combined immunodeficiency, due to receive a stem cell transplant.

Ten or more counts support this clonotype. The V gene is TRBV9, the J gene TRBJ2-7, with 8 bases matching TRBD1. Trimming removed 3 bases from V and 2 bases from J; junction bases left unmatched: 10. Germline lookup yields CDR1 SGDLS and CDR2 YYNGEE. The CDR3 consists of 16 residues. DNA for the CDR3: TGTGCCAGCAGCGAGAACAGAGACAGGGGAGCCTACGAGCAGTACTTC. It yields the protein CASSENRDRGAYEQYF.

This clonotype was detected many times. The rearrangement uses TRBV7-3 and TRBJ2-7; weak D call: TRBD1 (5 bases). CDR3 length: 15 residues. Germline lookup yields CDR1 SGHTA and CDR2 FQGTGA. Trimming left V 5 bases short and J 3 bases short, with 17 bases between. This CDR3 is CASSLGQGAFYEQYF. CDR3 nucleotide sequence: TGTGCCAGCAGCCTCGGCCAGGGTGCGTTCTACGAGCAGTACTTC.

This clonotype was detected ten times or more. The V and J genes are TRBV6-2 or TRBV6-3 and TRBJ2-7; a possible D gene is TRBD1 (6 bases). Germline V gene sequence: CDR1 MNHEY, CDR2 SVGEGT. The V end lost 5 bases, the J end lost 3 bases, and 23 bases lay between the germline ends. This CDR3 has 17 residues. The CDR3 nucleotides are TGTGCCAGCAGTGTACAGACAGGCCGACGTATTAACTACGAGCAGTACTTC. Amino acid sequence: CASSVQTGRRINYEQYF.

The rearrangement uses TRBV18 and TRBJ2-3; TRBD2 matches 7 bases. V dropped 4 bases and J dropped 4; count of bases not matched to a gene: 11. Germline values: CDR1 KGHSH, CDR2 LQKENI. The CDR3 loop spans 16 amino acids. The CDR3 loop is CASSRKREGSADTQYF. In nucleotides, the CDR3 is TGTGCCAGCTCACGTAAGCGGGAAGGGTCCGCAGATACGCAGTATTTT.

This CDR3 reads CASSPRTGGGEQFF. The CDR3, as DNA: TGTGCCAGCAGCCCCAGGACAGGGGGTGGAGAGCAGTTCTTC. This chain connects TRBV27 to TRBJ2-1, with TRBD1 matching 10 bases. V was pared by 6 bases and J by 10 bases, with 9 bases of the junction left unmatched. The germline V gene has CDR1 MNHEY and CDR2 SMNVEV (reference sequence). This CDR3 spans 14 amino acids.

This clonotype was counted at least ten times. This chain uses TRBV5-1 with TRBJ2-1, with no clear D. Germline V gene lookup returns CDR1 SGHRS and CDR2 YFSETQ. V lost 0 bases to trimming and J lost 5 bases, with 6 bases between them. CDR3 length equals 13 residues. The CDR3 loop reads CASSLAPHNEQFF. The CDR3 nucleotides are TGCGCCAGCAGCTTGGCCCCCCACAATGAGCAGTTCTTC.

This clonotype occurred many times. This chain joins TRBV14 and TRBJ2-1; no firm D call. Germline V gives CDR1 SGHDN, CDR2 FVKESK. CDR3 length: 13 amino acids. V was trimmed by 2 bases and J by 9 bases, leaving 11 bases between them. The CDR3 DNA follows: TGTGCCAGCAGCCAAAAAGTAACCGGTGAGCAGTTCTTC. This translates into CASSQKVTGEQFF.

In its sample, this clonotype was seen many times. The rearrangement joins TRBV9 to TRBJ2-3; no clear D. The germline V and J ends were trimmed by 3 bases and 4 bases, with 9 bases remaining between them. The CDR3 contains 13 residues. Germline CDR1 and CDR2: SGDLS and YYNGEE. This chain's CDR3 is CASSDEWADTQYF. CDR3 sequence (DNA): TGTGCCAGCAGCGATGAGTGGGCAGATACGCAGTATTTT.

This clonotype was observed at least ten times. This sequence joins TRBV9 and TRBJ2-3; 8 bases fit TRBD2. Germline CDR1 SGDLS, CDR2 YYNGEE. J was trimmed by 4 bases and V by 4 bases; bases with no gene match: 11. The CDR3 is 16 residues long. CDR3 residues: CASSLRGEAGADTQYF. CDR3 DNA sequence: TGTGCCAGCAGCCTCCGAGGAGAAGCGGGAGCAGATACGCAGTATTTT. Full variable domain (rest looked up from reference TRBV9 and TRBJ2-3): DSGVTQTPKHLITATGQRVTLRCSPRSGDLSVYWYQQSLDQGLQFLIQYYNGEERAKGNILERFSAQQFPDLHSELNLSSLELGDSALYFCASSLRGEAGADTQYFGPGTRLTVL.

This clonotype was recorded at least ten times. V gene TRBV20-1 combines with J gene TRBJ2-2, with D unclear. Germline V CDR1 and CDR2: DFQATT, SNEGSKA (reference sequence). The CDR3 runs to 14 residues. Deletions cut 4 bases from V and 9 bases from J, with 18 bases between. The CDR3, as DNA: TGCAGTGCTACAAACCGGGCGATGTCGAGGGAGCTGTTTTTT. Its translation: CSATNRAMSRELFF.

This clonotype was detected ten times or more. The rearrangement links TRBV5-6 to TRBJ2-3; 13 bases match TRBD2. This CDR3 is built from 18 residues. From germline, CDR1 is SGHDT and CDR2 YYEEEE. J gave up 6 bases and V 0 bases, and 10 bases lay outside the gene matches. The CDR3 DNA follows: TGTGCCAGCAGCTTGGTGGGACTAGCGGGACTGGTACAGGATACGCAGTATTTT. This encodes CASSLVGLAGLVQDTQYF.

This clonotype has ten or more counts. The V and J genes are TRBV29-1 and TRBJ1-1, with D possibly matching TRBD1 (6 bases). The CDR3 loop spans 13 amino acids. V lost 7 bases to trimming and J lost 5 bases, with 17 bases between them. Germline CDR1 is SQVTM and CDR2 is ANQGSEA. The CDR3 is CSAGWRGRTEAFF. In DNA form, the CDR3 reads TGCAGCGCCGGATGGCGGGGGCGGACTGAAGCTTTCTTT.

This clonotype was counted a few times. A junction boundary mismatches the germline segment, possibly from a read error. The V call is TRBV20-1, the J call TRBJ2-7; TRBD2 matches at 12 bases. The length of the CDR3 is 16 residues. CDR1 is DFQATT, CDR2 SNEGSKA, per germline (reference sequence). The CDR3 bases are TGCTGTGCTAGAGATGGCCCACTAGCGGGGGGAGGGGAGCAGTACTTC. Translation: CCARDGPLAGGGEQYF.

Ten or more counts support this clonotype. The rearrangement joins TRBV5-1 to TRBJ2-7, with 10 bases matching TRBD2. V lost 2 bases, J lost 1 base, and 9 bases stayed unmatched. The CDR3 extends over 17 amino acids. Germline CDR1 and CDR2: SGHRS and YFSETQ. CDR3 protein: CASSFQVGTSVSYEQYF. The CDR3, as DNA: TGCGCCAGCAGCTTTCAAGTCGGGACTAGCGTTTCCTACGAGCAGTACTTC. The full variable domain, rest sourced from reference TRBV5-1 and TRBJ2-7, is KAGVTQTPRYLIKTRGQQVTLSCSPISGHRSVSWYQQTPGQGLQFLFEYFSETQRNKGNFPGRFSGRQFSNSRSEMNVSTLELGDSALYLCASSFQVGTSVSYEQYFGPGTRLTVT.

The chain recombines TRBV18 with TRBJ1-5; TRBD1 might be the D (5 bases). Germline V gene lookup returns CDR1 KGHSH and CDR2 LQKENI. This CDR3 region has 16 residues. Deletions cut 0 bases from V and 7 bases from J, with 16 bases between. CDR3 DNA sequence: TGTGCCAGCTCACCACCCTTGCGGCAGGGAGGACAGCCCCAGCATTTT. It translates to CASSPPLRQGGQPQHF.

This clonotype was seen repeatedly, ten times or more. This chain connects TRBV29-1 to TRBJ1-5; D may be TRBD1 (6 bases). The CDR3 runs 12 residues. CDR1 and CDR2 (germline): SQVTM, ANQGSEA. V lost 6 bases to trimming and J lost 5 bases, with 11 bases between them. CDR3 sequence (DNA): TGCAGCGTCGGGACATACGATCAGCCCCAGCATTTT. This sequence encodes CSVGTYDQPQHF.

This clonotype has ten or more counts. The gene calls are TRBV20-1 and TRBJ2-3, with D unclear. The CDR3 loop spans 15 amino acids. V was cut by 0 bases and J by 4 bases, with 14 bases left in between. Germline-derived CDR1 and CDR2 are DFQATT and SNEGSKA (reference sequence). This CDR3 is CSAREPEQIPDTQYF. CDR3 nucleotides: TGCAGTGCTAGAGAGCCGGAACAGATCCCAGATACGCAGTATTTT.

This clonotype was seen a handful of times. The chain is built from TRBV11-2 and TRBJ2-7; 9 bases match TRBD1. The CDR3 contains 15 residues. Germline CDR1 SGHAT, CDR2 FQNNGV. After removal of 5 bases from V and 5 bases from J, the junction contained 10 bases not matched to a gene. The CDR3 DNA reads TGTGCCAGCAGCCATGCCGGGACAGGGTTTCACGAGCAGTACTTC. Amino acid sequence: CASSHAGTGFHEQYF.

This clonotype appeared many times. This sequence joins TRBV12-3 or TRBV12-4 and TRBJ2-7, with TRBD2 matching 7 bases. The CDR3 length is 15 residues. J was trimmed by 3 bases and V by 3 bases; bases with no gene match: 8. CDR3 residues: CASSFPTSMGYEQYF. CDR3 DNA sequence: TGTGCCAGCAGTTTCCCGACTAGCATGGGCTACGAGCAGTACTTC.

This clonotype was counted ten times or more. This rearrangement joins TRBV5-1 to TRBJ2-7; D not resolved. Between the trimmed V and J ends, which lost 1 base and 0 bases, there was a span of 11 bases. The CDR3 contains 15 residues. Germline V gene lookup returns CDR1 SGHRS and CDR2 YFSETQ. The CDR3 DNA follows: TGCGCCAGCAGCTTGCGCGGAGAATTCTCCTACGAGCAGTACTTC. Translating gives CASSLRGEFSYEQYF. Based on the CDR3 plus reference TRBV5-1 and TRBJ2-7, the full variable domain is KAGVTQTPRYLIKTRGQQVTLSCSPISGHRSVSWYQQTPGQGLQFLFEYFSETQRNKGNFPGRFSGRQFSNSRSEMNVSTLELGDSALYLCASSLRGEFSYEQYFGPGTRLTVT.

Many counts were recorded for this clonotype. In DNA, the CDR3 is TGCAGCGTTGAAGACAGTACCTACGAGCAGTACTTC. Translating gives CSVEDSTYEQYF. The J gene is TRBJ2-7, the V gene TRBV29-1, with D uncertain. CDR1 and CDR2 from the germline V gene are SQVTM and ANQGSEA. V lost 0 bases and J lost 2, with 5 bases in between. The CDR3 has 12 residues.

The sample holds many counts of this clonotype. The CDR3 sequence: CASSFTSGTDTQYF. The CDR3 nucleotides read TGTGCCAGCAGTTTCACTAGCGGCACAGATACGCAGTATTTT. The V and J genes are TRBV12-3 or TRBV12-4 and TRBJ2-3; 7 bases align to TRBD2. The CDR3 has 14 residues. The V and J ends lost 3 bases and 1 base, in that order; junction bases with no gene match: 1.

This clonotype came up a few times. The genes are TRBV4-2 and TRBJ2-1; D not resolved. The CDR3 has 13 amino acids. Trimming stripped 4 bases from V and 8 bases from J, with 12 bases between. The germline gives CDR1 LGHNA, CDR2 YNFKEQ. In nucleotides, the CDR3 is TGTGCCAGCAGCCGGATAGGGCTAGATGAGCAGTTCTTC. Translating it yields CASSRIGLDEQFF.

This clonotype was counted only a few times. The chain has TRBV4-3 and TRBJ2-1; the match to TRBD2 covers 7 bases. The CDR3 has 18 amino acids. CDR1 and CDR2 from the germline V gene are LGHNA and YSLEER. J was trimmed by 6 bases and V by 2 bases; bases with no gene match: 16. The CDR3 nucleotides are TGCGCCAGCAGCCAACTCCGTTTCTGGGGGAGGGTTCGCAATGAGCAGTTCTTC. Protein sequence: CASSQLRFWGRVRNEQFF.

This clonotype was seen repeatedly, ten times or more. V is TRBV3-1 and J is TRBJ1-1; unclear D gene. CDR3 length: 13 amino acids. Germline-derived CDR1 and CDR2 are LGHDT and YNNKEL (reference sequence). V lost 1 base to trimming and J lost 2 bases, with 5 bases between them. The CDR3 sequence: CASSQGVNTEAFF. DNA of the CDR3: TGTGCCAGCAGCCAAGGAGTAAACACTGAAGCTTTCTTT.

This clonotype was counted many times. The J gene is TRBJ1-2, the V gene TRBV12-3 or TRBV12-4; 8 bases match TRBD1. The V gene end was trimmed by 7 bases and the J gene end by 3 bases; junction bases not matched to a gene: 4. There are 13 residues in the CDR3. The CDR3 is CASKMDRDYGYTF. Here the CDR3 DNA reads TGTGCCAGCAAGATGGACAGGGACTATGGCTACACCTTC.